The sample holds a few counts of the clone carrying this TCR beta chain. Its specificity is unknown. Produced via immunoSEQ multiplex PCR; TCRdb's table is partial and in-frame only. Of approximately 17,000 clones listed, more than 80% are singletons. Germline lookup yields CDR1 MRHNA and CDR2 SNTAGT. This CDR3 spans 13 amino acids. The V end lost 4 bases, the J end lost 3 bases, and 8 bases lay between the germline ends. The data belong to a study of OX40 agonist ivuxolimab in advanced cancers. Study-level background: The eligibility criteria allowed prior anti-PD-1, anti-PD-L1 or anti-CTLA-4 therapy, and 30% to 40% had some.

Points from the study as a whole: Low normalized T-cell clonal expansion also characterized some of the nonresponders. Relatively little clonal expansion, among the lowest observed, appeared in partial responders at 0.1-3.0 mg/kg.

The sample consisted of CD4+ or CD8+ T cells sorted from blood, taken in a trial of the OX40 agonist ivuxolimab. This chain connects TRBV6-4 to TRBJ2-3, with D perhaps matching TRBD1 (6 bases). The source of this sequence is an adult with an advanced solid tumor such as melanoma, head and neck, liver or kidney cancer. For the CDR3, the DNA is TGTGCCAGCAGTGCCGGGACAACAGATACGCAGTATTTT. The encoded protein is CASSAGTTDTQYF.